These T cell receptor beta chains were read from a single sample in a study of T cell responses to AZD1222 COVID-19 vaccine. Profiled with immunoSEQ multiplex PCR; TCRdb holds only in-frame clones, not every one. Of more than 70,000 clones listed, more than 90% are singletons. Sequenced here: peripheral blood, sampled on day 0 of AZD1222 vaccination. The receptors were sampled from an adult in good health. Each CDR3 is given with its conserved first and last residue. Fields, in order: clone size, V gene, D gene, J gene, CDR3 length, CDR3 protein, CDR3 DNA. D genes are given only for firm matches. For some rows the clone size is stated as once, few or many, or as a class when expanded; others skip it.

clone_size: once; v_call: TRBV20-1; d_call: .; j_call: TRBJ2-5; cdr3_length: 11; cdr3_aa: CSASQRETQYF; cdr3_nt: TGCAGTGCTAGTCAACGGGAGACCCAGTACTTC
clone_size: .; v_call: TRBV3-1/TRBV3-2; d_call: TRBD2; j_call: TRBJ2-4; cdr3_length: 16; cdr3_aa: CASSQGLAGGRNIQYF; cdr3_nt: TGTGCCAGCAGCCAAGGACTAGCGGGGGGACGAAACATTCAGTACTTC
clone_size: once; v_call: TRBV3-1/TRBV3-2; d_call: TRBD2; j_call: TRBJ2-7; cdr3_length: 14; cdr3_aa: CASRGTSGDYEQYF; cdr3_nt: TGTGCCAGCAGGGGGACTAGCGGGGATTACGAGCAGTACTTC
clone_size: .; v_call: TRBV6-6; d_call: .; j_call: TRBJ2-1; cdr3_length: 15; cdr3_aa: CASTFRVASYNEQFF; cdr3_nt: TGTGCCAGCACCTTCAGGGTGGCCTCCTACAATGAGCAGTTCTTC
clone_size: .; v_call: TRBV25-1; d_call: TRBD2; j_call: TRBJ2-5; cdr3_length: 14; cdr3_aa: CASSEWTSEETQYF; cdr3_nt: TGTGCCAGCAGTGAATGGACTAGCGAAGAGACCCAGTACTTC
clone_size: .; v_call: TRBV5-4; d_call: TRBD2; j_call: TRBJ2-1; cdr3_length: 18; cdr3_aa: CASSHFGLAGGRGTEQFF; cdr3_nt: TGTGCCAGCAGCCATTTCGGGCTAGCGGGAGGTAGGGGAACTGAGCAGTTCTTC
clone_size: once; v_call: TRBV15; d_call: .; j_call: TRBJ1-1; cdr3_length: 16; cdr3_aa: CATSRDPGQPGLEAFF; cdr3_nt: TGTGCCACCAGCAGGGACCCGGGACAACCCGGTTTAGAAGCTTTCTTT
clone_size: .; v_call: TRBV7-2; d_call: TRBD1; j_call: TRBJ1-1; cdr3_length: 16; cdr3_aa: CASRAPRTGENTEAFF; cdr3_nt: TGTGCCAGCAGAGCTCCGAGGACAGGGGAGAACACTGAAGCTTTCTTT
clone_size: .; v_call: TRBV30; d_call: .; j_call: TRBJ1-5; cdr3_length: 16; cdr3_aa: CAWSVRGWQPNQPQHF; cdr3_nt: TGTGCCTGGAGTGTCCGAGGGTGGCAGCCCAATCAGCCCCAGCATTTT
clone_size: .; v_call: TRBV29-1; d_call: TRBD1; j_call: TRBJ1-4; cdr3_length: 17; cdr3_aa: CSVESRGQGPTNEKLFF; cdr3_nt: TGCAGCGTTGAAAGCAGGGGACAGGGTCCAACTAATGAAAAACTGTTTTTT
clone_size: .; v_call: TRBV19; d_call: TRBD2; j_call: TRBJ2-5; cdr3_length: 14; cdr3_aa: CASSITGGAGTQYF; cdr3_nt: TGTGCCAGTAGTATAACGGGGGGGGCTGGGACCCAGTACTTC
clone_size: .; v_call: TRBV3-1/TRBV3-2; d_call: TRBD1; j_call: TRBJ1-2; cdr3_length: 14; cdr3_aa: CASSQDLTGDGYTF; cdr3_nt: TGTGCCAGCAGCCAAGACTTAACAGGGGACGGCTACACCTTC
clone_size: .; v_call: TRBV27; d_call: .; j_call: TRBJ1-4; cdr3_length: 18; cdr3_aa: CASSPVVLNDVGTSGVFF; cdr3_nt: TGTGCCAGCAGTCCAGTAGTCCTAAACGATGTCGGAACATCGGGGGTGTTTTTT
clone_size: .; v_call: TRBV5-4; d_call: TRBD2; j_call: TRBJ2-2; cdr3_length: 15; cdr3_aa: CASSSERGGTGELFF; cdr3_nt: TGTGCCAGCAGCTCAGAGCGGGGTGGAACCGGGGAGCTGTTTTTT
clone_size: few; v_call: TRBV11-3; d_call: .; j_call: TRBJ2-1; cdr3_length: 17; cdr3_aa: CASSLDFGKSSYNEQFF; cdr3_nt: TGTGCCAGCAGCTTAGATTTTGGGAAAAGCTCCTACAATGAGCAGTTCTTC
clone_size: .; v_call: TRBV29-1; d_call: .; j_call: TRBJ1-3; cdr3_length: 15; cdr3_aa: CSVGGFEFSGNTIYF; cdr3_nt: TGCAGCGTTGGAGGATTCGAGTTCTCTGGAAACACCATATATTTT
clone_size: .; v_call: TRBV2; d_call: .; j_call: TRBJ1-3; cdr3_length: 13; cdr3_aa: CASTRGGGNTIYF; cdr3_nt: TGTGCCAGCACCAGGGGTGGTGGAAACACCATATATTTT
clone_size: .; v_call: TRBV11-3; d_call: .; j_call: TRBJ1-2; cdr3_length: 14; cdr3_aa: CASSLGSKGIGYTF; cdr3_nt: TGTGCCAGCAGCTTAGGGTCGAAGGGGATCGGCTACACCTTC